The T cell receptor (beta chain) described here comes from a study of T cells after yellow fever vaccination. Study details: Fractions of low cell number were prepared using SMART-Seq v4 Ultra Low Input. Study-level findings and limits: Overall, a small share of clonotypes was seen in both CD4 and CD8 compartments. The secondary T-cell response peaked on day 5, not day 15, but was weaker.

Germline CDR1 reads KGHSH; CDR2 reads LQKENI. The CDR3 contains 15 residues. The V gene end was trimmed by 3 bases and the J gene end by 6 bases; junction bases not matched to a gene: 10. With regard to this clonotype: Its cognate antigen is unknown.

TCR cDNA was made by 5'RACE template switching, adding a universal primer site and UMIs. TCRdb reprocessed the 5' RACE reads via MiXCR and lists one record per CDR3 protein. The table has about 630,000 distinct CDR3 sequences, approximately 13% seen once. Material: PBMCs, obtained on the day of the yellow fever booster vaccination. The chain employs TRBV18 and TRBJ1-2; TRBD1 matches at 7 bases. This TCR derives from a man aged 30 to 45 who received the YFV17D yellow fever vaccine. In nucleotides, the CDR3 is TGTGCCAGCTCACCTCAATTATGGGACAGAAATGGCTACACCTTC. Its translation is CASSPQLWDRNGYTF.